This T cell receptor (beta chain) was documented in a study of cytomegalovirus exposure and HLA in healthy donors. The CDR3 consists of 14 residues. Trimming removed 4 bases from V and 4 bases from J, with 11 bases in between. The PCR had 60 Vbeta and 13 Jbeta primers. Some clones are missing from TCRdb's copy, which holds only in-frame ones; the method was immunoSEQ multiplex PCR. The table includes 200,000 to 250,000 clones, around 89% detected once. This clone was counted only a few times. This receptor was identified in a woman aged 18-29 years in good health and CMV-seronegative. The V and J genes are TRBV23-1 and TRBJ1-5; unclear D gene. TRBV23-1 counts as an open reading frame of uncertain function. The specimen was PBMCs. The CDR3 is CASSLSGDNQPQHF. DNA for the CDR3: TGCGCCAGCAGTCTCTCCGGGGATAATCAGCCCCAGCATTTT.